The 5 T cell receptor beta chains below come from one sample, sequenced in a study of blood T cells in healthy people across ages. It was with a sample-barcoded 5' primer and a J-beta primer mix that a second PCR of roughly 6 to 11 cycles was run. TCRdb re-called the 5' RACE reads through MiXCR, storing one row per CDR3 protein. Here the sample spans 1,300,000 or so distinct CDR3 sequences, approximately 63% being singletons. The sample comprised blood. Receptor source: a man between 18 and 35 years old in good health.

This chain uses TRBV6-2 or TRBV6-3 with TRBJ2-1; D is undetermined. This CDR3 comprises 16 residues. CDR1 MNHEY and CDR2 SVGEGT come from the germline V gene. The V end was cut by 0 bases, the J end by 0 bases, with 9 bases between. The CDR3 region is CASSYSPASSYNEQFF. The CDR3 nucleotides are TGTGCCAGCAGTTACTCACCGGCTAGCTCCTACAATGAGCAGTTCTTC.

This clonotype was recorded a few times. V usage is TRBV10-3 and J usage is TRBJ2-5; D not certain. The J call may be wrong; the DNA end is better matched by TRBJ2-7. Germline V gives CDR1 ENHRY, CDR2 SYGVKD. This CDR3 is 15 amino acids long. The chain's CDR3 is CAISESAGPRYEQYF. CDR3 nucleotide sequence: TGTGCCATCAGTGAGTCGGCTGGGCCACGCTACGAGCAGTACTTC.

The J gene is TRBJ1-4, the V gene TRBV18, with 8 bases that match TRBD1. The CDR3 length is 14 residues. Unmatched junction bases numbered 4, after V lost 3 bases and J lost 7 bases. In germline, CDR1 is KGHSH, CDR2 LQKENI. CDR3 nucleotides: TGTGCCAGCTCACCCGGACAGGGAACTGAAAAACTGTTTTTT. Translating gives CASSPGQGTEKLFF. The whole variable domain, remainder taken from reference TRBV18 and TRBJ1-4, is NAGVMQNPRHLVRRRGQEARLRCSPMKGHSHVYWYRQLPEEGLKFMVYLQKENIIDESGMPKERFSAEFPKEGPSILRIQQVVRGDSAAYFCASSPGQGTEKLFFGSGTQLSVL.

J is TRBJ2-2 and V is TRBV5-1, with 11 bases lining up with TRBD1. Per the germline V gene, CDR1 is SGHRS and CDR2 is YFSETQ. This CDR3 region has 15 residues. V dropped 4 bases and J dropped 6; count of bases not matched to a gene: 5. The CDR3 is CASSIGQGASGELFF. DNA of the CDR3: TGCGCCAGCAGCATCGGACAGGGGGCGTCCGGGGAGCTGTTTTTT. Using reference TRBV5-1 and TRBJ2-2 for the parts outside the CDR3, the full variable domain is KAGVTQTPRYLIKTRGQQVTLSCSPISGHRSVSWYQQTPGQGLQFLFEYFSETQRNKGNFPGRFSGRQFSNSRSEMNVSTLELGDSALYLCASSIGQGASGELFFGEGSRLTVL.

This chain joins TRBV19 and TRBJ2-5; D may be TRBD1 (6 bases). The CDR3 has 15 amino acids. The V end was cut by 4 bases, the J end by 5 bases, with 17 bases between. Germline V CDR1 and CDR2: LNHDA, SQIVND (reference sequence). The CDR3 DNA reads as TGTGCCAGTAGTACGGCCGGGACAACCGGGGAGACCCAGTACTTC. Translating it yields CASSTAGTTGETQYF.